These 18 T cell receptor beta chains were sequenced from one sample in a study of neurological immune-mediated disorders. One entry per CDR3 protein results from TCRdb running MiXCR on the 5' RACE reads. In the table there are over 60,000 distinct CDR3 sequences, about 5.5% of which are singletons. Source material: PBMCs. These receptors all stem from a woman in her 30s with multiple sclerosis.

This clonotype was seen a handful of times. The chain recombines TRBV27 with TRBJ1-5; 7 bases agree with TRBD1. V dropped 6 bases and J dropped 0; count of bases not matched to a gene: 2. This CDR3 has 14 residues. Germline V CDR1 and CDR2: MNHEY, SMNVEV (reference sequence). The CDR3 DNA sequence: TGTGCCAGCAGGACAGGGTATAGCAATCAGCCCCAGCATTTT. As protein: CASRTGYSNQPQHF.

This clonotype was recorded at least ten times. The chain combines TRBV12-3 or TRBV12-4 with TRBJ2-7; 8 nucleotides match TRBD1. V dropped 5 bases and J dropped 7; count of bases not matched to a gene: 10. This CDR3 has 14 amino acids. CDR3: CASSPGTGGREQYF. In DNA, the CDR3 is TGTGCCAGCAGTCCGGGGACAGGCGGTCGGGAGCAGTACTTC.

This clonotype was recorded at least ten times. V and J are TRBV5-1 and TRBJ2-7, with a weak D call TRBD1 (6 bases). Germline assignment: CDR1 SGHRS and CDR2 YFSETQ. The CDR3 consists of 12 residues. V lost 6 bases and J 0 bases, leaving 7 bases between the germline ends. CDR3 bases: TGCGCCAGCAACAGGGACTCCTACGAGCAGTACTTC. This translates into CASNRDSYEQYF.

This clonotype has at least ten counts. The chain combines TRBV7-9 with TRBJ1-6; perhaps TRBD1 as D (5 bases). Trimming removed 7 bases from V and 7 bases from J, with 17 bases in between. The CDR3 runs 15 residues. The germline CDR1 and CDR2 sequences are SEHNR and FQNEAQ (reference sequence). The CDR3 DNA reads TGTGCCAGCACTCCCCTAGGGGCGGGGAATTCACCCCTCCACTTT. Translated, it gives CASTPLGAGNSPLHF.

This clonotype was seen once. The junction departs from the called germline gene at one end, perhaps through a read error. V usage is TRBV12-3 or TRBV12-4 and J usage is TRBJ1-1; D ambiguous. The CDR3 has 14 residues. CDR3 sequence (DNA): TGTGCCAGCAGTTTGAGAGGGATGAACACTGAAGCTTTATTT. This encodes CASSLRGMNTEALF.

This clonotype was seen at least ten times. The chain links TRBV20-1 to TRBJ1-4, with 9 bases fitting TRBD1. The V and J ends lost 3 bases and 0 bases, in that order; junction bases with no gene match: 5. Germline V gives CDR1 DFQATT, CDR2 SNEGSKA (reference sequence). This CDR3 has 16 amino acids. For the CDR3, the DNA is TGCAGTGCTAGCCTCCGGACAGGGGCAACTAATGAAAAACTGTTTTTT. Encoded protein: CSASLRTGATNEKLFF.

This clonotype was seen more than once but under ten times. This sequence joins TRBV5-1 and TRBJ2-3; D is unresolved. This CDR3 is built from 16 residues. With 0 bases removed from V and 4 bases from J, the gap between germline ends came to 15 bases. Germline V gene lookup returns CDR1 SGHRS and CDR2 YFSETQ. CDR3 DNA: TGCGCCAGCAGCTTGGGGCTGGTAGCTGGGGCAGATACGCAGTATTTT. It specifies CASSLGLVAGADTQYF.

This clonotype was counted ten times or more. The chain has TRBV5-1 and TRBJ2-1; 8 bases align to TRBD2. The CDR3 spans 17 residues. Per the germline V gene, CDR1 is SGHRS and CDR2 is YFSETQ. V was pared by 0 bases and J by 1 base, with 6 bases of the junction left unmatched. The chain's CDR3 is CASSLDVGLGSYNEQFF. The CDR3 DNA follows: TGCGCCAGCAGCTTGGACGTGGGACTAGGGTCCTACAATGAGCAGTTCTTC.

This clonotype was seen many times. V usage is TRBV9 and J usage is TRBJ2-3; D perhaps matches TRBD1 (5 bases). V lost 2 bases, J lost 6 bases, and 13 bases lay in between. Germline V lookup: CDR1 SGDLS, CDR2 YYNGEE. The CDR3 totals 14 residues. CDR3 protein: CASSVTGDGDTQYF. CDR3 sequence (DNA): TGTGCCAGCAGCGTTACAGGAGATGGGGATACGCAGTATTTT.

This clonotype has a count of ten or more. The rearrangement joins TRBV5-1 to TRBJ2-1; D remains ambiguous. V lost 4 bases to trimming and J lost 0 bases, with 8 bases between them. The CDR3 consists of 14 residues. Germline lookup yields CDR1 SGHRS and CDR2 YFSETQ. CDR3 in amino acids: CASSTVISYNEQFF. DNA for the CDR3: TGCGCCAGCAGCACAGTTATCTCCTACAATGAGCAGTTCTTC.

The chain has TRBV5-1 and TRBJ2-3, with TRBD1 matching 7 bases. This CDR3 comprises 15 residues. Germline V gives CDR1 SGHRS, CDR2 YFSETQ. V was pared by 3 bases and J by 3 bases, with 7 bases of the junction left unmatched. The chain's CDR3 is CASSSGQSRTDTQYF. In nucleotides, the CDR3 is TGCGCCAGCAGCTCGGGACAGTCTCGGACAGATACGCAGTATTTT.

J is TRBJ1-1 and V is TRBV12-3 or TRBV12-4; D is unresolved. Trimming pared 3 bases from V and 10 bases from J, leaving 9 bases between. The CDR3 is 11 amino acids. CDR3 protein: CASSFLGIAFF. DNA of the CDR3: TGTGCCAGCAGTTTTCTGGGAATAGCTTTCTTT.

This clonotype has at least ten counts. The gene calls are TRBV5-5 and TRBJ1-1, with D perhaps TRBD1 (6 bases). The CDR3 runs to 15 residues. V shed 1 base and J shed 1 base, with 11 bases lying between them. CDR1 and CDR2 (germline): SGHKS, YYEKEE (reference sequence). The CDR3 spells CASSLWGQGNTEAFF. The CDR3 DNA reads TGTGCCAGCAGCTTGTGGGGGCAGGGGAACACTGAAGCTTTCTTT.

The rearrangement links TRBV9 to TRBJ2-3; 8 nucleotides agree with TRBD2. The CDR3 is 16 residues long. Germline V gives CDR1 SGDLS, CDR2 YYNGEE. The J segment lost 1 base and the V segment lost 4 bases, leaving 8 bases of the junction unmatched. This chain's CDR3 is CASSISGTSGTDTQYF. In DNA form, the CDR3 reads TGTGCCAGCAGCATATCCGGGACTAGTGGCACAGATACGCAGTATTTT.

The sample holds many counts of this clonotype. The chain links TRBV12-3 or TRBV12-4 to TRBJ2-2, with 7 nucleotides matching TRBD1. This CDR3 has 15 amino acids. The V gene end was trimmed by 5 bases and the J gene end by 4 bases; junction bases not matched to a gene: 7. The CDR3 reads CASSARQGFTGELFF. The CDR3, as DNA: TGTGCCAGCAGTGCTCGACAGGGCTTCACCGGGGAGCTGTTTTTT.

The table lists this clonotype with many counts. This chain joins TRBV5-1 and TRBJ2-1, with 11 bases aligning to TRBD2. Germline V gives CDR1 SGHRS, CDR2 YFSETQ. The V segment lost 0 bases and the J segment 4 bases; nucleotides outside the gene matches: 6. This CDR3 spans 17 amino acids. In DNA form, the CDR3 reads TGCGCCAGCAGCTTGGTCTCCGGGACTAGCGGTTACAATGAGCAGTTCTTC. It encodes CASSLVSGTSGYNEQFF.

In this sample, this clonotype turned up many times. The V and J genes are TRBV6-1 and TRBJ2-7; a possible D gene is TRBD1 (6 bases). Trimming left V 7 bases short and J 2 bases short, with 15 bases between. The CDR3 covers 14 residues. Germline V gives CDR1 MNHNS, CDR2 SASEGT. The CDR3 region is CASKRQVYAYEQYF. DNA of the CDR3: TGTGCCAGCAAAAGACAGGTTTACGCCTACGAGCAGTACTTC.

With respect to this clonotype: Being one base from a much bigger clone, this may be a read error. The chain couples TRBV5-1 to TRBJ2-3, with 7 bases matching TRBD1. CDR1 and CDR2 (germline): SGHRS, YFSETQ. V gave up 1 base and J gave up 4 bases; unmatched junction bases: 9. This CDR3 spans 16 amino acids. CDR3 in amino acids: CASSLHRGRGPDTQYF. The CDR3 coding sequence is TGCGCCAGCAGCTTGCACAGGGGCAGGGGACCAGATACGCAGTATTTT.